This T cell receptor beta chain comes out of a study of T cell responses to AZD1222 COVID-19 vaccine. V lost 6 bases, J lost 1 base, and 12 bases lay in between. The germline CDR1 and CDR2 sequences are ENHRY and SYGVKD. The CDR3 has 14 amino acids. Method: immunoSEQ multiplex PCR; TCRdb's copy keeps in-frame clones and lacks some. The data hold over 85,000 clones, with 85% to 90% observed a single time. The receptor's source is an adult in good health. The sequencing here drew on peripheral blood, taken on day 0 of AZD1222 vaccination. The chain couples TRBV10-3 to TRBJ1-1; unclear D gene. CDR3 nucleotides: TGTGCCATCAGAGCCTCGGGCCCGAACACTGAAGCTTTCTTT. It yields the protein CAIRASGPNTEAFF.